What follows are 11 T cell receptor beta chains derived from one specimen sequenced in a study of shared clonotypes between healthy human individuals. Produced via immunoSEQ multiplex PCR; TCRdb's table is partial and in-frame only. The table lists approximately 2.4 million clones, almost 96% of them singletons. The sample comprised naive CD4+ T cells sorted from blood. Stated subset: CD45RA+ positively selected. These receptors were collected from a man aged 18 to 29 in good health.

The V call is TRBV7-2, the J call TRBJ2-3; perhaps TRBD2 as D (6 bases). The V end was cut by 1 base, the J end by 6 bases, with 17 bases between. The CDR3 loop spans 16 amino acids. Germline V lookup: CDR1 SGHTA, CDR2 FQGNSA. CDR3 bases: TGTGCCAGCAGCTTAGTCGCCGGGAGTGGGTTGGATACGCAGTATTTT. As protein: CASSLVAGSGLDTQYF.

This clone was seen just once. CDR3 loop: CASSQDRSSTDTQYF. The CDR3 region has the DNA TGTGCCAGCAGCCAGGACAGGAGTAGCACAGATACGCAGTATTTT. This sequence joins TRBV7-2 and TRBJ2-3; 7 positions match TRBD1. Germline CDR1 reads SGHTA; CDR2 reads FQGNSA. CDR3 size: 15 residues. Germline trimming cut 5 bases from V and 0 bases from J; bases unmatched to any gene: 5.

The gene calls are TRBV6-6 and TRBJ2-7; D unresolved. Per germline, CDR1 MNHNY and CDR2 SVGAGI (reference sequence). The germline V and J ends were trimmed by 2 bases and 0 bases, with 11 bases remaining between them. The CDR3 contains 15 residues. This CDR3 is CASSYAAPSSYEQYF. The CDR3 DNA reads TGTGCCAGCAGTTACGCGGCACCGAGCTCCTACGAGCAGTACTTC.

This clone was recorded once. This CDR3 is CASSPGLNTGELFF. CDR3 DNA sequence: TGTGCCAGCAGCCCGGGACTGAACACCGGGGAGCTGTTTTTT. The rearrangement uses TRBV11-2 and TRBJ2-2, with a possible D match to TRBD2 (6 bases). V was pared by 5 bases and J by 1 base, with 8 bases between. The CDR3 is made up of 14 amino acids. The V gene's germline CDR1 is SGHAT and CDR2 FQNNGV.

This clone has just a few counts. V is TRBV19 and J is TRBJ1-3, with a possible D match to TRBD1 (5 bases). This CDR3 contains 15 residues. V was trimmed by 3 bases and J by 0 bases, leaving 9 bases between them. The germline CDR1 and CDR2 sequences are LNHDA and SQIVND (reference sequence). The CDR3 DNA reads TGTGCCAGTAGTATCGCAGGGATCTCTGGAAACACCATATATTTT. Protein sequence: CASSIAGISGNTIYF. The whole variable domain, remainder taken from reference TRBV19 and TRBJ1-3, is DGGITQSPKYLFRKEGQNVTLSCEQNLNHDAMYWYRQDPGQGLRLIYYSQIVNDFQKGDIAEGYSVSREKKESFPLTVTSAQKNPTAFYLCASSIAGISGNTIYFGEGSWLTVV.

J is TRBJ2-5 and V is TRBV18; 9 positions agree with TRBD2. The V gene's germline CDR1 is KGHSH and CDR2 LQKENI. The CDR3 is 17 amino acids. V was pared by 0 bases and J by 4 bases, with 9 bases of the junction left unmatched. The CDR3 DNA sequence: TGTGCCAGCTCACCACCAAGGGGTAGCGGGAGTGGAGAGACCCAGTACTTC. Protein product: CASSPPRGSGSGETQYF. Based on the CDR3 plus reference TRBV18 and TRBJ2-5, the full variable domain is NAGVMQNPRHLVRRRGQEARLRCSPMKGHSHVYWYRQLPEEGLKFMVYLQKENIIDESGMPKERFSAEFPKEGPSILRIQQVVRGDSAAYFCASSPPRGSGSGETQYFGPGTRLLVL.

This chain links TRBV19 with TRBJ1-5; D is ambiguous. This CDR3 is built from 16 residues. Trimming took off 1 base at V and 2 bases at J, with 12 bases between the two ends. CDR1 LNHDA and CDR2 SQIVND come from the germline V gene (reference sequence). CDR3 nucleotide sequence: TGTGCCAGTAGTATAGGCATATTAAAGGGCAATCAGCCCCAGCATTTT. This translates into CASSIGILKGNQPQHF.

The V call is TRBV18, the J call TRBJ2-1; 8 positions match TRBD1. Per the germline V gene, CDR1 is KGHSH and CDR2 is LQKENI. This CDR3 has 14 amino acids. V shed 6 bases, J shed 6 bases, and the junction held 7 bases outside the gene matches. In nucleotides, the CDR3 is TGTGCCAGCTCCCGCGACAGGGGCGGCAATGAGCAGTTCTTC. Protein sequence: CASSRDRGGNEQFF. Looking up the rest from reference TRBV18 and TRBJ2-1 gives the full variable domain: NAGVMQNPRHLVRRRGQEARLRCSPMKGHSHVYWYRQLPEEGLKFMVYLQKENIIDESGMPKERFSAEFPKEGPSILRIQQVVRGDSAAYFCASSRDRGGNEQFFGPGTRLTVL.

The chain couples TRBV4-2 to TRBJ2-7; 7 positions agree with TRBD2. Per the germline V gene, CDR1 is LGHNA and CDR2 is YNFKEQ. CDR3 size: 14 residues. V lost 0 bases to trimming and J lost 3 bases; unmatched junction nucleotides: 2. The CDR3 DNA reads as TGTGCCAGCAGCCAAGATTGGGGGGGCTACGAGCAGTACTTC. The encoded protein is CASSQDWGGYEQYF.

This clone was recorded once. The chain joins TRBV6-1 to TRBJ2-2; D is undetermined. This CDR3 has 14 residues. Trimming pared 2 bases from V and 6 bases from J, leaving 10 bases between. Germline CDR1 MNHNS, CDR2 SASEGT. The CDR3 loop reads CASSERQWAGELFF. CDR3 nucleotide sequence: TGTGCCAGCAGTGAACGCCAGTGGGCCGGGGAGCTGTTTTTT.

The chain employs TRBV4-3 and TRBJ1-6; D is ambiguous. Trimming pared 0 bases from V and 7 bases from J, leaving 7 bases between. CDR1 and CDR2 (germline): LGHNA, YSLEER. This CDR3 comprises 14 residues. CDR3 region: CASSQETWNSPLHF. In DNA form, the CDR3 reads TGCGCCAGCAGCCAAGAGACGTGGAATTCACCCCTCCACTTT.